The next 24 T cell receptor beta chains were all read from a single sample in a study of cytomegalovirus exposure and HLA in healthy donors. Here immunoSEQ multiplex PCR was the method, and the copy in TCRdb shows in-frame clones only, minus some. The repertoire consists of around 200,000 clones, with around 88% occurring once and the leading ten covering roughly 3%. Source material: PBMCs. All receptors derive from a woman between 18 and 29 years old in good health and CMV-seronegative.

The V gene is TRBV4-2, the J gene TRBJ2-1; the match to TRBD2 covers 9 bases. Germline V CDR1 and CDR2: LGHNA, YNFKEQ. The CDR3 covers 17 residues. V dropped 0 bases and J dropped 3; count of bases not matched to a gene: 6. This chain's CDR3 is CASSQDFASGIYNEQFF. For the CDR3, the DNA is TGTGCCAGCAGCCAAGATTTTGCTAGCGGGATCTACAATGAGCAGTTCTTC.

The chain has TRBV10-2 and TRBJ2-7, with 7 bases fitting TRBD1. The length of the CDR3 is 12 residues. Germline V gives CDR1 WSHSY, CDR2 SAAADI. The ends lost 6 bases at V and 3 bases at J; junction bases unmatched: 2. DNA for the CDR3: TGCGCCAGCAGACAGGGGAGCTACGAGCAGTACTTC. Amino acid sequence: CASRQGSYEQYF.

V and J are TRBV7-2 and TRBJ2-7, with TRBD2 matching over 14 bases. V trimming: 4 bases; J trimming: 5 bases; junction bases outside the gene matches: 10. The germline gives CDR1 SGHTA, CDR2 FQGNSA. The CDR3 loop spans 17 amino acids. Written as DNA, the CDR3 is TGTGCCAGCAGCTCCCGGACTAGCGGGAGGCTTTTCCACGAGCAGTACTTC. Amino acid sequence: CASSSRTSGRLFHEQYF.

The chain carries TRBV5-1 and TRBJ1-2; D is unresolved. Germline V gene data show CDR1 as SGHRS and CDR2 as YFSETQ. The V end lost 2 bases, the J end lost 6 bases, and 20 bases lay between the germline ends. The CDR3 is 16 residues long. Here the CDR3 reads CASSFELEGFGHGYTF. CDR3 DNA: TGCGCCAGCAGCTTTGAATTAGAGGGCTTCGGGCATGGCTACACCTTC.

V is TRBV10-3 and J is TRBJ2-1, with 10 nucleotides matching TRBD2. There are 14 residues in the CDR3. Trimming at V came to 6 bases and at J to 8 bases, leaving 7 bases not matched to a gene. Germline CDR1 ENHRY, CDR2 SYGVKD. The CDR3 loop reads CAISPGLARDEQFF. CDR3 nucleotides: TGTGCCATCAGCCCGGGACTAGCGAGGGATGAGCAGTTCTTC.

This chain's CDR3 is CASSVTGTGVGETQYF. CDR3 DNA: TGTGCCAGCAGCGTTACCGGGACAGGGGTGGGAGAGACCCAGTACTTC. V gene TRBV7-9 combines with J gene TRBJ2-5, with TRBD1 matching 10 bases. CDR1 and CDR2 from the germline V gene are SEHNR and FQNEAQ (reference sequence). With 5 bases clipped from V and 4 bases from J, the junction kept 10 bases outside the gene matches. The CDR3 loop spans 16 amino acids.

The chain links TRBV28 to TRBJ1-5; TRBD1 might be the D (6 bases). Germline-derived CDR1 and CDR2 are MDHEN and SYDVKM. Between the trimmed V and J ends, which lost 4 bases and 6 bases, there was a span of 16 bases. CDR3 length: 15 amino acids. CDR3 protein: CASSSRGGLGQPQHF. Written as DNA, the CDR3 is TGTGCCAGCAGTTCGAGGGGGGGGCTTGGTCAGCCCCAGCATTTT.

The rearrangement uses TRBV4-3 and TRBJ1-1, with D possibly being TRBD1 (6 bases). Trimming left V 0 bases short and J 1 base short, with 12 bases between. CDR1 LGHNA and CDR2 YSLEER come from the germline V gene. The CDR3 loop spans 16 amino acids. CDR3 residues: CASSQDQDRPNTEAFF. CDR3 DNA: TGCGCCAGCAGCCAAGATCAGGACAGACCGAACACTGAAGCTTTCTTT.

This clone was found once. CDR3 region: CASSGTTGGRETQYF. The CDR3 DNA sequence: TGTGCCAGCAGTGGGACGACAGGGGGCAGAGAGACCCAGTACTTC. The rearrangement joins TRBV6-1 to TRBJ2-5; TRBD1 matches at 10 bases. The V segment lost 4 bases and the J segment 4 bases; nucleotides outside the gene matches: 6. This CDR3 is 15 amino acids long. The germline gives CDR1 MNHNS, CDR2 SASEGT.

The CDR3 loop is CASSLGSGGVDTQYF. DNA of the CDR3: TGTGCCAGCAGTTTAGGGAGTGGCGGGGTAGATACGCAGTATTTT. The chain joins TRBV27 to TRBJ2-3; D perhaps matches TRBD2 (6 bases). Germline CDR1 MNHEY, CDR2 SMNVEV (reference sequence). The CDR3 totals 15 residues. The germline V and J ends were trimmed by 2 bases and 5 bases, with 14 bases remaining between them.

This chain links TRBV9 with TRBJ2-6; 12 bases fit TRBD2. Losses at the gene ends were 4 bases for V and 0 bases for J; bases not matched to a gene: 5. CDR1 SGDLS and CDR2 YYNGEE come from the germline V gene. This CDR3 contains 18 residues. DNA of the CDR3: TGTGCCAGCAGCTCGGGACTAGCGGGCATCTCTGGGGCCAACGTCCTGACTTTC. Protein product: CASSSGLAGISGANVLTF.

CDR3 bases: TGCGCCAGCAGCCAAGTGTTCGGGACAGGGCTCTCCGGGGAGCTGTTTTTT. It translates to CASSQVFGTGLSGELFF. The V gene is TRBV4-1, the J gene TRBJ2-2; 9 bases agree with TRBD1. The CDR3 runs 17 residues. The ends lost 1 base at V and 6 bases at J; junction bases unmatched: 9. Germline loops: CDR1 MGHRA, CDR2 YSYEKL.

The chain recombines TRBV25-1 with TRBJ2-2; 14 bases fit TRBD2. The J segment lost 6 bases and the V segment lost 7 bases, leaving 1 base of the junction unmatched. From germline, CDR1 is MGHDK and CDR2 SYGVNS. The CDR3 covers 14 residues. Here the CDR3 reads CASKGLAGAGELFF. For the CDR3, the DNA is TGTGCCAGCAAGGGACTAGCGGGAGCCGGGGAGCTGTTTTTT.

The V gene is TRBV4-3, the J gene TRBJ2-3, with a possible D match to TRBD1 (6 bases). This CDR3 comprises 13 residues. The germline V gene encodes CDR1 LGHNA and CDR2 YSLEER. V lost 3 bases to trimming and J lost 4 bases, with 8 bases between them. The CDR3 nucleotides read TGCGCCAGCAGCCAGGGGGCCCCAGATACGCAGTATTTT. As protein: CASSQGAPDTQYF.

The J gene is TRBJ2-1, the V gene TRBV5-1, with 8 nucleotides matching TRBD2. The CDR3 loop spans 17 amino acids. The V gene's germline CDR1 is SGHRS and CDR2 YFSETQ. Trimming took 4 bases from V and 0 from J; bases not matched to a gene: 9. The CDR3 sequence: CASSRTQTSGSYNEQFF. CDR3 in DNA: TGCGCCAGCAGCCGTACTCAAACTAGCGGCTCCTACAATGAGCAGTTCTTC.

CDR3 region: CASSLWGSGRGNEQFF. CDR3 in DNA: TGTGCCAGCAGTTTATGGGGAAGCGGGAGGGGGAATGAGCAGTTCTTC. V is TRBV28 and J is TRBJ2-1, with TRBD2 matching over 10 bases. The germline CDR1 and CDR2 sequences are MDHEN and SYDVKM. This CDR3 has 16 amino acids. With V trimmed by 0 bases and J by 7 bases, 6 bases remained unmatched.

The chain carries TRBV6-1 and TRBJ2-3, with TRBD2 matching over 9 bases. The CDR3 contains 14 residues. From germline, CDR1 is MNHNS and CDR2 SASEGT. Trimming at V came to 7 bases and at J to 2 bases, leaving 4 bases not matched to a gene. Here the CDR3 reads CASNGLAYTDTQYF. For the CDR3, the DNA is TGTGCCAGCAACGGACTAGCGTACACAGATACGCAGTATTTT.

This clone was detected only once. The chain combines TRBV19 with TRBJ2-5, with 8 bases that match TRBD2. The germline CDR1 and CDR2 sequences are LNHDA and SQIVND (reference sequence). Trimming cost V 0 bases and J 5 bases; bases outside gene matches: 11. The CDR3 totals 17 residues. CDR3 protein: CASSIDLSPGLGETQYF. The CDR3 DNA reads as TGTGCCAGTAGTATAGATCTAAGCCCGGGACTAGGGGAGACCCAGTACTTC.

The J gene is TRBJ2-2, the V gene TRBV5-1; 8 nucleotides line up with TRBD2. The CDR3 spans 16 residues. J was trimmed by 0 bases and V by 7 bases; bases with no gene match: 8. Germline CDR1 and CDR2: SGHRS and YFSETQ. This CDR3 reads CASGGSGTSNTGELFF. In DNA, the CDR3 is TGCGCCAGCGGGGGTAGCGGGACATCGAACACCGGGGAGCTGTTTTTT. The complete variable domain, with remaining parts taken from reference TRBV5-1 and TRBJ2-2, reads KAGVTQTPRYLIKTRGQQVTLSCSPISGHRSVSWYQQTPGQGLQFLFEYFSETQRNKGNFPGRFSGRQFSNSRSEMNVSTLELGDSALYLCASGGSGTSNTGELFFGEGSRLTVL.

Turning to this clone: The junction differs from germline at one of its ends, possibly a read error. This rearrangement joins TRBV4-1 to TRBJ1-1, with D perhaps matching TRBD1 (5 bases). The CDR3 spans 13 residues. The germline CDR1 and CDR2 sequences are MGHRA and YSYEKL. CDR3 in DNA: TGCGCCAGCAGGCCCGCAGGGAACGCTGAAGCTTTCTTT. Translation gives CASRPAGNAEAFF.

In regard to this clone: The same CDR3 arises from other DNA sequences in this sample as well. This sequence joins TRBV19 and TRBJ2-7; D is unresolved. The V gene lost 5 bases and the J gene lost 0 bases, with 5 bases spanning the gap. From germline, CDR1 is LNHDA and CDR2 SQIVND (reference sequence). The CDR3 totals 12 residues. The CDR3 reads CASSGGSYEQYF. The CDR3 DNA follows: TGTGCCAGTAGTGGCGGCTCCTACGAGCAGTACTTC.

The rearrangement joins TRBV6-4 to TRBJ2-7, with TRBD2 as a possible D gene (5 bases). CDR1 is MRHNA, CDR2 SNTAGT, per germline. V lost 3 bases and J 5 bases, leaving 17 bases between the germline ends. The CDR3 length is 15 residues. This CDR3 reads CASSELAGELHEQYF. In DNA form, the CDR3 reads TGTGCCAGCAGTGAGTTGGCGGGTGAGCTCCACGAGCAGTACTTC.

The chain carries TRBV6-4 and TRBJ1-1; D may be TRBD1 (6 bases). Germline CDR1 reads MRHNA; CDR2 reads SNTAGT. V was trimmed by 6 bases and J by 0 bases, leaving 20 bases between them. The CDR3 is 17 amino acids. CDR3 sequence (DNA): TGTGCCAGCAGAAAAAGACAGGCCGCGCCCATGAACACTGAAGCTTTCTTT. This sequence encodes CASRKRQAAPMNTEAFF.

The genes are TRBV5-1 and TRBJ2-2, with D possibly being TRBD2 (7 bases). CDR1 and CDR2 from the germline V gene are SGHRS and YFSETQ. Trimming shortened V by 3 bases and J by 0 bases, and 18 bases separated the two germline ends. The CDR3 is made up of 18 amino acids. This CDR3 is CASSSPGGGRSNTGELFF. The CDR3 DNA sequence: TGCGCCAGCAGCTCCCCGGGGGGCGGCAGGTCGAACACCGGGGAGCTGTTTTTT.